One and the same sample provided the 8 T cell receptor beta chains below, sequenced in a study of early stage breast cancer tumors. TCRdb's copy holds only in-frame clones and misses some; the assay was immunoSEQ multiplex PCR. Here the sample spans some 72,000 clones, around four fifths being singletons. Sequenced input: blood. Source of these receptors: a person in their sixties with breast cancer.

The chain employs TRBV5-1 and TRBJ1-1, with no clear D. The CDR3 totals 14 residues. Trimming cost V 5 bases and J 5 bases, with 16 bases left between them. Germline CDR1 and CDR2: SGHRS and YFSETQ. The CDR3 DNA sequence: TGCGCCAGCAGACTTAGACTGGGAGGGACTGAAGCTTTCTTT. This encodes CASRLRLGGTEAFF. Based on the CDR3 plus reference TRBV5-1 and TRBJ1-1, the full variable domain is KAGVTQTPRYLIKTRGQQVTLSCSPISGHRSVSWYQQTPGQGLQFLFEYFSETQRNKGNFPGRFSGRQFSNSRSEMNVSTLELGDSALYLCASRLRLGGTEAFFGQGTRLTVV.

V usage is TRBV9 and J usage is TRBJ2-2; 11 nucleotides agree with TRBD1. The length of the CDR3 is 16 residues. V gave up 0 bases and J gave up 4 bases; unmatched junction bases: 2. CDR1 is SGDLS, CDR2 YYNGEE, per germline. CDR3 protein: CASSVVGQGATGELFF. In DNA, the CDR3 is TGTGCCAGCAGCGTAGTCGGACAGGGGGCCACCGGGGAGCTGTTTTTT.

The chain joins TRBV19 to TRBJ2-2; 14 bases fit TRBD2. The CDR3 is 16 amino acids. The V gene's germline CDR1 is LNHDA and CDR2 SQIVND (reference sequence). The V gene end was trimmed by 4 bases and the J gene end by 5 bases; junction bases not matched to a gene: 3. CDR3 region: CASSKGTSGGTGELFF. The CDR3 DNA follows: TGTGCCAGTAGTAAAGGGACTAGCGGGGGTACCGGGGAGCTGTTTTTT.

This rearrangement joins TRBV27 to TRBJ2-1, with D perhaps TRBD1 (5 bases). Trimming took 2 bases from V and 4 from J, leaving 9 bases between them. This CDR3 has 14 residues. Germline CDR1 and CDR2: MNHEY and SMNVEV (reference sequence). Here the CDR3 reads CASSLAQVYNEQFF. CDR3 coding DNA: TGTGCCAGCAGTTTAGCACAGGTTTACAATGAGCAGTTCTTC.

The CDR3 reads CASSTLSSPLHF. In DNA form, the CDR3 reads TGTGCCAGCAGCACCTTAAGTTCACCCCTCCACTTT. This chain joins TRBV5-4 and TRBJ1-6; D gene unclear. The CDR3 runs to 12 residues. Germline CDR1 is SGHNT and CDR2 is YYREEE (reference sequence). The V end was cut by 4 bases, the J end by 9 bases, with 8 bases between.

The gene calls are TRBV6-5 and TRBJ1-1, with D possibly TRBD1 on 5 matching bases. Per germline, CDR1 MNHEY and CDR2 SVGAGI. The V and J ends lost 8 bases and 1 base respectively, with 11 bases between them. This CDR3 is 13 amino acids long. CDR3 protein: CASSWGENTEAFF. DNA for the CDR3: TGTGCCAGCTCCTGGGGGGAGAACACTGAAGCTTTCTTT.

This clone appeared once. The chain links TRBV28 to TRBJ1-4; D gene unclear. Germline V CDR1 and CDR2: MDHEN, SYDVKM. The V and J ends lost 7 bases and 0 bases respectively, with 9 bases between them. The CDR3 is 14 amino acids. The CDR3 DNA sequence: TGTGCCAGCACTTCACATGCAACTAATGAAAAACTGTTTTTT. This encodes CASTSHATNEKLFF.

V usage is TRBV4-3 and J usage is TRBJ2-7; unclear D gene. V lost 1 base and J lost 2, with 12 bases in between. Per the germline V gene, CDR1 is LGHNA and CDR2 is YSLEER. The CDR3 extends over 15 amino acids. The CDR3 DNA reads as TGCGCCAGCAGCCAAGTTGACCGCGGCCCCTACGAGCAGTACTTC. This sequence encodes CASSQVDRGPYEQYF.